The clone carrying this T cell receptor beta chain was seen a handful of times. The sample is drawn from a study of beta chain features in type 1 diabetes. What was sequenced were expressed TCRB transcripts, since all of the isolated RNA had been reverse transcribed. Profiling relied on immunoSEQ multiplex PCR, and the TCRdb table lists in-frame clones only, not all of them. The data show about 360,000 clones, with roughly an eighth seen just once and more than 0.015% held by the top ten. The germline V and J ends were trimmed by 4 bases and 4 bases, with 11 bases remaining between them. Germline V gene sequence: CDR1 KGHSH, CDR2 LQKENI. This CDR3 region has 14 residues.

V usage is TRBV18 and J usage is TRBJ2-1, with a tentative D call TRBD2 (6 bases). The TCR sequence derives from a man in his late teens or twenties in good health. The sample was naive CD4+ T cells from blood. The CDR3 spells CASSRSGPYNEQFF. DNA for the CDR3: TGTGCCAGCTCACGCAGCGGGCCTTACAATGAGCAGTTCTTC. The complete variable domain, with remaining parts taken from reference TRBV18 and TRBJ2-1, reads NAGVMQNPRHLVRRRGQEARLRCSPMKGHSHVYWYRQLPEEGLKFMVYLQKENIIDESGMPKERFSAEFPKEGPSILRIQQVVRGDSAAYFCASSRSGPYNEQFFGPGTRLTVL.